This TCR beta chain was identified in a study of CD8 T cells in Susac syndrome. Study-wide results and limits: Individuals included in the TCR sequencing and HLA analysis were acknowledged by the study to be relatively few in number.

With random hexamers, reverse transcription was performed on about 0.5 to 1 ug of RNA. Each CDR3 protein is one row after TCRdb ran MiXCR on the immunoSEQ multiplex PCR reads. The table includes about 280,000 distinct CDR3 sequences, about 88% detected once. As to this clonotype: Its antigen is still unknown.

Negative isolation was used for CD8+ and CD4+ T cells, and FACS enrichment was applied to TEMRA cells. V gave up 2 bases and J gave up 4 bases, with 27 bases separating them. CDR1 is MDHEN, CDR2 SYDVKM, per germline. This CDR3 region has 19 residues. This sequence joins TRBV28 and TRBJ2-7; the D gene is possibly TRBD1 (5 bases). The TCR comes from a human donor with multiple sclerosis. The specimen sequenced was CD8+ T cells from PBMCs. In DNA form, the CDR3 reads TGTGCCAGCAGTTTAATCCCAAGGACATCAGGGAAGAATTGGTACGAGCAGTACTTC. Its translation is CASSLIPRTSGKNWYEQYF.